The present entry profiles one T cell receptor beta chain with its context. This sample was included in a study of blood T cell repertoires in COVID-19. The overall study: The United States, Italy and Spain provided the acute and convalescent COVID-19 samples. The cDNA or gDNA used as material had been derived from T cells, B-cell-depleted T cells, or PBMCs.

In the study's own analysis: Scientists estimated how many nucleated cells there were by amplifying reference gene primers. This table comes from immunoSEQ multiplex PCR, and its TCRdb copy is limited to in-frame clones, with some not included. From that table come the V and J calls and clone size; the DNA was used to work out D and trimming. This sample yields fewer than 250,000 clones, of which more than 75% are seen a single time; more than 0.75% belongs to the top ten. This CDR3 region has 14 residues. Germline V lookup: CDR1 LNHDA, CDR2 SQIVND (reference sequence). With V trimmed by 4 bases and J by 8 bases, 5 bases remained unmatched.

V is TRBV19 and J is TRBJ1-4; 9 bases fit TRBD1. The sequencing sample was made of peripheral blood. This receptor was taken from a man in his forties with acute or convalescent COVID-19. CDR3 nucleotide sequence: TGTGCCAGTAGTACAACGGGACAGGGCGAAAAACTGTTTTTT. This sequence encodes CASSTTGQGEKLFF.